This section outlines one T cell receptor (beta chain) sequence together with its context. Its antigen is not identified. Germline CDR1 MDHEN, CDR2 SYDVKM. Trimming took off 5 bases at V and 12 bases at J, with 25 bases between the two ends. This CDR3 spans 15 amino acids. Those who donated were healthy bone marrow donors. Donors were nominally healthy when sampled, though unrecorded immune exposures were likely. Primers: 60 Vbeta forward and 13 Jbeta reverse. Produced via immunoSEQ multiplex PCR; TCRdb's table is partial and in-frame only. Its table records about 130,000 clones. The data were obtained in a study of cytomegalovirus exposure and HLA in healthy donors. Findings of the study overall: In presence/absence analyses, roughly uniform sequencing depth across donors was assumed. Some TCR beta chains (about 180 of them) were listed as cytomegalovirus-associated.

Sequencing was performed on PBMCs. The receptor comes from a man aged 18 to 30 in good health and CMV-seronegative. The chain is built from TRBV28 and TRBJ1-2, with D maybe TRBD1 (6 bases). CDR3 residues: CASSPFPGRGVHHTF. As DNA, the CDR3 is TGTGCCAGCAGTCCCTTCCCCGGCAGGGGCGTGCACCACACCTTC.